Presented here are 27 T cell receptor beta chains from one specimen sequenced in a study of blood T cell repertoires in COVID-19. TCRdb keeps only in-frame clones here, not all; method: immunoSEQ multiplex PCR. The repertoire includes 100,000 or so clones, around 80% of them detected once, and 15% sits in the top ten. The sequencing input was peripheral blood. The receptors shown here come from a woman of 80 years or more with acute or convalescent COVID-19.

V gene TRBV7-6 combines with J gene TRBJ1-3; D ambiguous. This CDR3 is built from 12 residues. Trimming removed 5 bases at V and 4 bases at J, with 6 bases between. The germline V gene encodes CDR1 SGHVS and CDR2 FNYEAQ. CDR3 loop: CASSPGGNTIYF. Here the CDR3 DNA reads TGTGCCAGCAGCCCCGGGGGAAACACCATATATTTT.

This rearrangement joins TRBV5-1 to TRBJ2-3, with D uncertain. The CDR3 sequence is 16 residues long. The germline V gene has CDR1 SGHRS and CDR2 YFSETQ. Trimming left V 0 bases short and J 0 bases short, with 11 bases between. The CDR3 is CASSLVPTISTDTQYF. The CDR3 coding sequence is TGCGCCAGCAGCTTGGTCCCGACAATAAGCACAGATACGCAGTATTTT.

J is TRBJ2-1 and V is TRBV19, with TRBD2 matching 7 bases. Per the germline V gene, CDR1 is LNHDA and CDR2 is SQIVND (reference sequence). After removal of 6 bases from V and 2 bases from J, the junction contained 10 bases not matched to a gene. This CDR3 is built from 16 residues. In DNA form, the CDR3 reads TGTGCCAGTAGGCCCCCAGCGGGGCCCCCCTACAATGAGCAGTTCTTC. Translation gives CASRPPAGPPYNEQFF.

V is TRBV11-2 and J is TRBJ2-7; D is uncertain. Trimming pared 1 base from V and 1 base from J, leaving 8 bases between. This CDR3 has 14 residues. The V gene's germline CDR1 is SGHAT and CDR2 FQNNGV. The CDR3 DNA follows: TGTGCCAGCAGCTTAGCAGTCGGGTCCTACGAGCAGTACTTC. Translated: CASSLAVGSYEQYF.

This clone has more than one count but fewer than ten. The chain carries TRBV6-5 and TRBJ2-7; weak D call: TRBD2 (6 bases). The CDR3 loop spans 13 amino acids. Germline lookup yields CDR1 MNHEY and CDR2 SVGAGI. Trimming removed 10 bases at V and 4 bases at J, with 17 bases between. The chain's CDR3 is CATAIGRGYEQYF. The CDR3 coding sequence is TGTGCCACCGCCATTGGACGGGGGTACGAGCAGTACTTC.

The chain combines TRBV6-4 with TRBJ2-1; D might be TRBD2 (6 bases). Trimming stripped 9 bases from V and 9 bases from J, with 21 bases between. The CDR3 is 14 amino acids. Germline-derived CDR1 and CDR2 are MRHNA and SNTAGT. The CDR3 protein is CASRSLAGIGEQFF. CDR3 nucleotide sequence: TGTGCCAGTCGGTCACTAGCAGGGATCGGTGAGCAGTTCTTC.

The chain has TRBV4-1 and TRBJ2-3, with 10 nucleotides matching TRBD2. The CDR3 runs 18 residues. CDR1 is MGHRA and CDR2 is YSYEKL in the germline V gene. V shed 3 bases, J shed 0 bases, and the junction held 9 bases outside the gene matches. The chain's CDR3 is CASSQMTSGYPSTDTQYF. The CDR3 DNA is TGCGCCAGCAGCCAGATGACTAGCGGGTACCCTAGCACAGATACGCAGTATTTT.

V and J are TRBV5-4 and TRBJ1-1, with TRBD1 matching over 9 bases. CDR3 length: 16 residues. V lost 4 bases and J lost 5; bases outside the gene matches: 12. Germline CDR1 is SGHNT and CDR2 is YYREEE (reference sequence). As DNA, the CDR3 is TGTGCCAGCAGCGGACGGACAGGGGAATCGGGAACTGAAGCTTTCTTT. Amino acid sequence: CASSGRTGESGTEAFF.

In this sample, this clone turned up once. CDR3 DNA sequence: TGTGCCAGTAGTCCTTGGCAGGGGGGCGAGCAGTACTTC. Translated, it gives CASSPWQGGEQYF. V is TRBV19 and J is TRBJ2-7, with D possibly being TRBD1 (7 bases). Germline CDR1 is LNHDA and CDR2 is SQIVND (reference sequence). V lost 5 bases and J 6 bases, leaving 14 bases between the germline ends. CDR3 length: 13 residues.

The chain combines TRBV10-3 with TRBJ1-2, with 10 bases identical to TRBD1. Trimming took 6 bases from V and 4 from J; bases not matched to a gene: 8. Germline V gene data show CDR1 as ENHRY and CDR2 as SYGVKD. There are 15 residues in the CDR3. Here the CDR3 reads CAISAGDRGSYGYTF. The CDR3 DNA sequence: TGTGCCATCAGCGCTGGGGACAGGGGTTCCTATGGCTACACCTTC.

The CDR3 here is CASSDSQGETQYF. CDR3 nucleotide sequence: TGTGCCAGCAGTGACTCACAGGGAGAGACCCAGTACTTC. The V and J genes are TRBV6-4 and TRBJ2-5, with D perhaps matching TRBD1 (6 bases). CDR1 is MRHNA and CDR2 is SNTAGT in the germline V gene. V lost 0 bases and J 4 bases, leaving 6 bases between the germline ends. CDR3 size: 13 residues.

The chain has TRBV5-1 and TRBJ2-1; 8 bases align to TRBD1. This CDR3 contains 17 residues. CDR1 and CDR2 (germline): SGHRS, YFSETQ. V trimming: 3 bases; J trimming: 4 bases; junction bases outside the gene matches: 12. Written as DNA, the CDR3 is TGCGCCAGCAGCTCGGGGTCGACAGGGGTAGGGTACAATGAGCAGTTCTTC. Translated: CASSSGSTGVGYNEQFF.

This chain links TRBV15 with TRBJ1-4; weak D call: TRBD1 (5 bases). CDR1 is LNHNV, CDR2 YYDKDF, per germline (reference sequence). The CDR3 extends over 16 amino acids. Between the trimmed V and J ends, which lost 0 bases and 4 bases, there was a span of 12 bases. The CDR3 sequence: CATSRDMGPFNEKLFF. The CDR3 DNA reads as TGTGCCACCAGCAGAGATATGGGGCCCTTTAATGAAAAACTGTTTTTT.

The V call is TRBV11-3, the J call TRBJ2-3, with D tentatively TRBD1 (6 bases). Per germline, CDR1 SGHNT and CDR2 YENEEA. The length of the CDR3 is 14 residues. The V end lost 5 bases, the J end lost 4 bases, and 13 bases lay between the germline ends. The CDR3 spells CASSSSGVADTQYF. CDR3 nucleotides: TGTGCCAGCAGCAGCTCAGGGGTAGCAGATACGCAGTATTTT.

This sequence joins TRBV28 and TRBJ2-7; D unresolved. V was shortened by 3 bases and J by 0 bases, with 12 bases between the two germline ends. Germline loops: CDR1 MDHEN, CDR2 SYDVKM. The CDR3 runs 15 residues. This CDR3 is CASSLPTGNSYEQYF. CDR3 DNA: TGTGCCAGCAGTTTGCCGACTGGCAACTCCTACGAGCAGTACTTC.

V and J are TRBV28 and TRBJ1-1; weak D call: TRBD1 (5 bases). The ends were cut back, 3 bases at V and 4 bases at J, with 9 bases in the middle. CDR1 is MDHEN and CDR2 is SYDVKM in the germline V gene. The CDR3 covers 13 residues. CDR3 protein: CASSFGGITEAFF. In nucleotides, the CDR3 is TGTGCCAGCAGTTTCGGGGGTATCACTGAAGCTTTCTTT.

CDR3 coding DNA: TGTGCCAGCAGCTTGAGGCGGACAGGGGTTCGGTACAATGAGCAGTTCTTC. Protein sequence: CASSLRRTGVRYNEQFF. The chain carries TRBV5-6 and TRBJ2-1; 9 nucleotides line up with TRBD1. The length of the CDR3 is 17 residues. Per the germline V gene, CDR1 is SGHDT and CDR2 is YYEEEE. Trimming removed 1 base from V and 4 bases from J; junction bases left unmatched: 9.

The CDR3: CASSTRQGDTEAFF. The DNA for the CDR3 is TGTGCCAGCAGCACCCGACAGGGAGACACTGAAGCTTTCTTT. V is TRBV3-1 (or the pseudogene TRBV3-2) and J is TRBJ1-1; 7 bases agree with TRBD1. J lost 3 bases, V lost 5 bases, and 6 bases had no gene match. The CDR3 runs to 14 residues. The germline gives CDR1 LGHDT, CDR2 YNNKEL (reference sequence).

This rearrangement joins TRBV19 to TRBJ1-4; 9 nucleotides align to TRBD1. The ends lost 4 bases at V and 5 bases at J; junction bases unmatched: 11. The germline CDR1 and CDR2 sequences are LNHDA and SQIVND (reference sequence). The CDR3 has 17 amino acids. The CDR3 sequence: CASSTKYRDRVNEKLFF. CDR3 coding DNA: TGTGCCAGTAGTACGAAGTATCGGGACAGGGTAAATGAAAAACTGTTTTTT.

The chain couples TRBV6-2 or TRBV6-3 to TRBJ1-4; the D gene is possibly TRBD1 (6 bases). The CDR3 sequence is 15 residues long. Germline CDR1 and CDR2: MNHEY and SVGEGT. The V end lost 5 bases, the J end lost 0 bases, and 10 bases lay between the germline ends. Here the CDR3 reads CASSMTGSTNEKLFF. The CDR3 DNA is TGTGCCAGCAGTATGACAGGTTCAACTAATGAAAAACTGTTTTTT.

This clone came up once. The chain uses TRBV10-3 and TRBJ2-5; 9 positions agree with TRBD1. The trim removed 10 bases at V and 5 bases at J, leaving 14 bases unmatched. The CDR3 extends over 15 amino acids. Germline assignment: CDR1 ENHRY and CDR2 SYGVKD. CDR3 nucleotides: TGTGCCACCGGAGCATTACAGGGGGCACAGGAGACCCAGTACTTC. Translated, it gives CATGALQGAQETQYF.

The V call is TRBV19, the J call TRBJ2-1, with a tentative D call TRBD1 (5 bases). CDR1 is LNHDA, CDR2 SQIVND, per germline (reference sequence). V shed 6 bases and J shed 0 bases, with 15 bases lying between them. There are 16 residues in the CDR3. The CDR3 here is CASSPGFDSSYNEQFF. The DNA for the CDR3 is TGTGCCAGTAGCCCTGGGTTCGACAGCTCCTACAATGAGCAGTTCTTC.

This clone is a singleton in its sample. The chain links TRBV7-9 to TRBJ1-2; 7 bases line up with TRBD1. Germline loops: CDR1 SEHNR, CDR2 FQNEAQ (reference sequence). V trimming: 4 bases; J trimming: 7 bases; junction bases outside the gene matches: 12. This CDR3 has 15 amino acids. CDR3 amino acids: CASSSELRGLGGYTF. For the CDR3, the DNA is TGTGCCAGCAGCTCCGAACTAAGGGGGCTCGGTGGCTACACCTTC. Based on the CDR3 plus reference TRBV7-9 and TRBJ1-2, the full variable domain is DTGVSQNPRHKITKRGQNVTFRCDPISEHNRLYWYRQTLGQGPEFLTYFQNEAQLEKSRLLSDRFSAERPKGSFSTLEIQRTEQGDSAMYLCASSSELRGLGGYTFGSGTRLTVV.

This clone occurred once. This chain uses TRBV7-8 with TRBJ2-3, with a tentative D call TRBD2 (5 bases). The CDR3 runs to 16 residues. Germline V gives CDR1 SGHVS, CDR2 FQNEAQ. V was pared by 0 bases and J by 5 bases, with 15 bases between. The chain's CDR3 is CASSLAPEGRGDTQYF. The DNA of the CDR3 is TGTGCCAGCAGCTTAGCCCCAGAGGGCCGGGGAGATACGCAGTATTTT.

This clone has ten or more counts. The V call is TRBV10-3, the J call TRBJ2-3; TRBD2 agrees at 13 bases. The germline gives CDR1 ENHRY, CDR2 SYGVKD. The CDR3 runs 17 residues. Unmatched junction bases numbered 8, after V lost 3 bases and J lost 5 bases. Here the CDR3 DNA reads TGTGCCATCAGTGACCTAGGACTAGCGGGAGTAGGAGATACGCAGTATTTT. It yields the protein CAISDLGLAGVGDTQYF.

J is TRBJ1-1 and V is TRBV28; 7 bases line up with TRBD1. Germline V CDR1 and CDR2: MDHEN, SYDVKM. This CDR3 contains 15 residues. V lost 7 bases, J lost 5 bases, and 13 bases stayed unmatched. The DNA for the CDR3 is TGTGCCAGCACCCCCGAATACAGGGGAGGAACTGAAGCTTTCTTT. The encoded protein is CASTPEYRGGTEAFF.

V gene TRBV5-1 combines with J gene TRBJ2-1; the match to TRBD2 covers 12 bases. This CDR3 comprises 18 residues. The ends lost 0 bases at V and 8 bases at J; junction bases unmatched: 12. The V gene's germline CDR1 is SGHRS and CDR2 YFSETQ. CDR3 protein: CASSLAIRLAGAGDEQFF. CDR3 coding DNA: TGCGCCAGCAGCTTGGCAATAAGACTAGCGGGAGCGGGTGATGAGCAGTTCTTC.